One sample yielded the 26 T cell receptor beta chains listed below, sequenced in a study of identical twins. TCRdb processed the 5' RACE reads anew with MiXCR; each CDR3 protein has one entry. The sample consists of 240,000 or so distinct CDR3 sequences, 8% to 11% of them appearing once. Sequences were obtained from memory T cells sorted from blood. These receptors were taken from a man aged 50 or older in good health.

The CDR3: CASSLDRLNTGELFF. The CDR3 DNA reads TGTGCCAGCAGCTTAGACCGGCTGAACACCGGGGAGCTGTTTTTT. The rearrangement links TRBV7-3 to TRBJ2-2; D not certain. V lost 2 bases and J lost 1, with 8 bases in between. Looked up from germline, CDR1 is SGHTA and CDR2 is FQGTGA. The CDR3 has 15 amino acids.

The rearrangement links TRBV18 to TRBJ2-3; D call uncertain. Germline V gene data show CDR1 as KGHSH and CDR2 as LQKENI. Trimming left V 2 bases short and J 6 bases short, with 9 bases between. This CDR3 spans 13 amino acids. Here the CDR3 DNA reads TGTGCCAGCTCACCAAGGCAACAGGATACGCAGTATTTT. Protein product: CASSPRQQDTQYF. The whole variable domain, filled in from reference TRBV18 and TRBJ2-3, reads NAGVMQNPRHLVRRRGQEARLRCSPMKGHSHVYWYRQLPEEGLKFMVYLQKENIIDESGMPKERFSAEFPKEGPSILRIQQVVRGDSAAYFCASSPRQQDTQYFGPGTRLTVL.

The chain combines TRBV28 with TRBJ1-1; maybe TRBD1 (5 bases). Germline CDR1 is MDHEN and CDR2 is SYDVKM. This CDR3 contains 13 residues. The V end lost 4 bases, the J end lost 8 bases, and 14 bases lay between the germline ends. This CDR3 is CASSWDGRGEAFF. The CDR3 DNA is TGTGCCAGCAGTTGGGACGGGAGGGGAGAAGCTTTCTTT. Drawing the rest from reference TRBV28 and TRBJ1-1, the complete variable domain is DVKVTQSSRYLVKRTGEKVFLECVQDMDHENMFWYRQDPGLGLRLIYFSYDVKMKEKGDIPEGYSVSREKKERFSLILESASTNQTSMYLCASSWDGRGEAFFGQGTRLTVV.

This clonotype was seen ten or more times. The chain recombines TRBV20-1 with TRBJ2-7, with 9 bases lining up with TRBD2. The CDR3 runs 14 residues. Germline CDR1 and CDR2: DFQATT and SNEGSKA (reference sequence). V lost 3 bases, J lost 4 bases, and 7 bases stayed unmatched. The CDR3 here is CSASSAGGFYEQYF. CDR3 DNA: TGCAGTGCTAGCTCAGCGGGGGGTTTTTACGAGCAGTACTTC.

This clonotype appeared many times. The chain links TRBV20-1 to TRBJ2-1; D is possibly TRBD1 (5 bases). CDR3 size: 14 residues. Germline CDR1 is DFQATT and CDR2 is SNEGSKA (reference sequence). Trimming took off 2 bases at V and 2 bases at J, with 10 bases between the two ends. The CDR3 coding sequence is TGCAGTGCTAGAAGGGGTCGAACCTACAATGAGCAGTTCTTC. This sequence encodes CSARRGRTYNEQFF.

This clonotype was detected many times. This chain uses TRBV20-1 with TRBJ1-1; D remains ambiguous. V was clipped by 5 bases and J by 3 bases, with 7 bases between them. Per germline, CDR1 DFQATT and CDR2 SNEGSKA (reference sequence). The CDR3 consists of 11 residues. The CDR3 protein is CSAAFDTEAFF. For the CDR3, the DNA is TGCAGTGCTGCATTTGACACTGAAGCTTTCTTT.

This clonotype was recorded many times. The chain combines TRBV7-9 with TRBJ2-2; possible D gene TRBD2, 6 bases. Germline V CDR1 and CDR2: SEHNR, FQNEAQ (reference sequence). V lost 5 bases to trimming and J lost 11 bases, with 18 bases between them. The CDR3 has 14 residues. The CDR3 nucleotides read TGTGCCAGCAGCCCCCATACGGGGCGGGAAGAGCTGTTTTTT. Translation gives CASSPHTGREELFF. Filled out from reference TRBV7-9 and TRBJ2-2, the complete variable domain reads DTGVSQNPRHKITKRGQNVTFRCDPISEHNRLYWYRQTLGQGPEFLTYFQNEAQLEKSRLLSDRFSAERPKGSFSTLEIQRTEQGDSAMYLCASSPHTGREELFFGEGSRLTVL.

The CDR3 loop reads CASSLTGVGTEAFF. For the CDR3, the DNA is TGTGCCAGCAGTTTAACAGGGGTAGGCACTGAAGCTTTCTTT. This sequence joins TRBV12-3 or TRBV12-4 and TRBJ1-1; 7 positions match TRBD1. The CDR3 consists of 14 residues. With V trimmed by 2 bases and J by 4 bases, 4 bases remained unmatched.

This clonotype has ten or more counts. The chain carries TRBV20-1 and TRBJ2-5, with 8 bases aligning to TRBD1. There are 13 residues in the CDR3. Germline assignment: CDR1 DFQATT and CDR2 SNEGSKA (reference sequence). The CDR3 loop is CSENRQGLETQYF. The CDR3 coding sequence is TGCAGCGAAAACAGACAGGGGTTGGAGACCCAGTACTTC.

Of note for this clonotype: A junction end diverges from the germline sequence, so it may reflect a read error. The chain uses TRBV11-2 and TRBJ2-7; 9 bases match TRBD1. The CDR3 loop spans 15 amino acids. CDR1 and CDR2 (germline): SGHAT, FQNNGV. The CDR3 loop is CVSSFMGTGIYEQYF. The CDR3 DNA is TGTGTCAGCAGCTTTATGGGGACAGGGATCTACGAGCAGTACTTC.

This clonotype came up many times. The rearrangement uses TRBV9 and TRBJ1-1, with a weak D call TRBD1 (6 bases). V shed 0 bases and J shed 4 bases, with 10 bases lying between them. Germline V gene lookup returns CDR1 SGDLS and CDR2 YYNGEE. The CDR3 covers 14 residues. The CDR3 spells CASSVAQGSTEAFF. The CDR3 DNA follows: TGTGCCAGCAGCGTAGCTCAGGGGTCCACTGAAGCTTTCTTT.

This clonotype was counted many times. The DNA of the CDR3 is TGTGCCAGCAGTCCGCAAGCGGCGGGGAACCAAGAGACCCAGTACTTC. This gives the protein CASSPQAAGNQETQYF. The rearrangement uses TRBV6-2 or TRBV6-3 and TRBJ2-5; possible D gene TRBD2, 6 bases. The CDR3 sequence is 16 residues long. V was pared by 5 bases and J by 0 bases, with 16 bases between. Germline V gene sequence: CDR1 MNHEY, CDR2 SVGEGT.

This clonotype was seen only a few times. The chain has TRBV27 and TRBJ2-7, with D uncertain. Trimming took off 3 bases at V and 0 bases at J, with 9 bases between the two ends. The CDR3 loop spans 14 amino acids. Per the germline V gene, CDR1 is MNHEY and CDR2 is SMNVEV (reference sequence). For the CDR3, the DNA is TGTGCCAGCAGTTTTGCCGGTAACTCCTACGAGCAGTACTTC. As protein: CASSFAGNSYEQYF.

The chain employs TRBV5-6 and TRBJ2-7, with 11 bases that match TRBD1. CDR3 size: 15 residues. Germline CDR1 reads SGHDT; CDR2 reads YYEEEE. The J segment lost 4 bases and the V segment lost 2 bases, leaving 5 bases of the junction unmatched. The CDR3 region is CASSFRDRGTYEQYF. The CDR3 region has the DNA TGTGCCAGCAGCTTCCGGGACAGGGGGACTTACGAGCAGTACTTC.

This rearrangement joins TRBV2 to TRBJ1-1; 9 bases map to TRBD1. Per germline, CDR1 SNHLY and CDR2 FYNNEI. V lost 4 bases to trimming and J lost 5 bases; unmatched junction nucleotides: 8. The CDR3 sequence is 15 residues long. The CDR3 here is CASSGAGTGSTEAFF. The CDR3 nucleotides read TGTGCCAGCAGTGGGGCCGGGACAGGGAGTACTGAAGCTTTCTTT.

The chain links TRBV12-3 or TRBV12-4 to TRBJ2-7; D unclear. CDR3 length equals 14 residues. V lost 3 bases, J lost 6 bases, and 15 bases lay in between. The CDR3 region has the DNA TGTGCCAGCAGTTTTAGTGGGTCCCTCGGCGAGCAGTACTTC. As protein: CASSFSGSLGEQYF.

This clonotype was found many times. This sequence joins TRBV7-9 and TRBJ2-3, with D unresolved. Trimming removed 5 bases from V and 6 bases from J, with 12 bases in between. CDR3 size: 13 residues. The germline CDR1 and CDR2 sequences are SEHNR and FQNEAQ (reference sequence). Here the CDR3 DNA reads TGTGCCAGCAGCCCCCCCCCTAGGGATACGCAGTATTTT. Translating it yields CASSPPPRDTQYF. Based on the CDR3 plus reference TRBV7-9 and TRBJ2-3, the full variable domain is DTGVSQNPRHKITKRGQNVTFRCDPISEHNRLYWYRQTLGQGPEFLTYFQNEAQLEKSRLLSDRFSAERPKGSFSTLEIQRTEQGDSAMYLCASSPPPRDTQYFGPGTRLTVL.

In its sample, this clonotype was seen a few times. V and J are TRBV4-1 and TRBJ1-5; no firm D call. Deletions cut 0 bases from V and 0 bases from J, with 24 bases between. The CDR3 runs to 21 residues. Germline CDR1 is MGHRA and CDR2 is YSYEKL. For the CDR3, the DNA is TGCGCCAGCAGCCAAGATAGGCGGTTGAAAACTCGGGTCTATAGCAATCAGCCCCAGCATTTT. It is translated as CASSQDRRLKTRVYSNQPQHF.

This clonotype was found many times. The rearrangement joins TRBV6-1 to TRBJ2-2; 11 nucleotides line up with TRBD2. The trim removed 6 bases at V and 1 base at J, leaving 7 bases unmatched. The germline gives CDR1 MNHNS, CDR2 SASEGT. This CDR3 contains 17 residues. CDR3 coding DNA: TGTGCCAGCAGCCACGGGGGACTAGCGGTGAACACCGGGGAGCTGTTTTTT. It codes for CASSHGGLAVNTGELFF.

This clonotype was seen more than once but under ten times. The V call is TRBV7-9, the J call TRBJ1-6; 7 bases line up with TRBD1. After removal of 2 bases from V and 5 bases from J, the junction contained 3 bases not matched to a gene. There are 15 residues in the CDR3. Germline assignment: CDR1 SEHNR and CDR2 FQNEAQ (reference sequence). The CDR3 DNA reads as TGTGCCAGCAGCTTAACGGGACAGCATAATTCACCCCTCCACTTT. Protein sequence: CASSLTGQHNSPLHF.

The CDR3 reads CSARVSGMNTGELFF. The CDR3 DNA reads TGCAGTGCTAGGGTTAGCGGAATGAACACCGGGGAGCTGTTTTTT. The chain has TRBV20-1 and TRBJ2-2; maybe TRBD2 (6 bases). In germline, CDR1 is DFQATT, CDR2 SNEGSKA (reference sequence). Between the trimmed V and J ends, which lost 3 bases and 1 base, there was a span of 12 bases. The CDR3 is 15 amino acids.

In its sample, this clonotype was seen a few times. This sequence joins TRBV6-1 and TRBJ2-5; 8 bases map to TRBD1. J lost 1 base, V lost 5 bases, and 6 bases had no gene match. CDR1 and CDR2 from the germline V gene are MNHNS and SASEGT. CDR3 size: 15 residues. This chain's CDR3 is CASSQDRVGQETQYF. Here the CDR3 DNA reads TGTGCCAGCAGTCAGGACAGGGTGGGCCAAGAGACCCAGTACTTC.

This clonotype was seen many times. The V call is TRBV10-3, the J call TRBJ2-1; 14 nucleotides agree with TRBD2. Germline V CDR1 and CDR2: ENHRY, SYGVKD. The ends lost 10 bases at V and 9 bases at J; junction bases unmatched: 5. This CDR3 is built from 13 residues. CDR3 sequence (DNA): TGTGCCACGGGACTAGCGGGAGAAGGTGAGCAGTTCTTC. Translated: CATGLAGEGEQFF.

This clonotype was counted a few times. The chain's CDR3 is CASSFSLYEQYF. The CDR3 DNA is TGTGCCAGCAGCTTCTCTCTATACGAGCAGTACTTC. The J gene is TRBJ2-7, the V gene TRBV11-2; no clear D gene. This CDR3 contains 12 residues. Looked up from germline, CDR1 is SGHAT and CDR2 is FQNNGV. V lost 3 bases, J lost 4 bases, and 7 bases lay in between.

Many counts were recorded for this clonotype. The chain is built from TRBV5-6 and TRBJ1-5; 9 bases are a match to TRBD1. With V trimmed by 4 bases and J by 7 bases, 15 bases remained unmatched. This CDR3 has 17 residues. The V gene's germline CDR1 is SGHDT and CDR2 YYEEEE. The CDR3 DNA sequence: TGTGCCAGCAGCCTTGGATCGGGGACAGGGCGGGAACAGCCCCAGCATTTT. Translated, it gives CASSLGSGTGREQPQHF.

This clonotype was seen a few times. This chain joins TRBV10-3 and TRBJ1-4; 7 nucleotides align to TRBD1. J gave up 5 bases and V 5 bases, and 5 bases lay outside the gene matches. CDR1 and CDR2 (germline): ENHRY, SYGVKD. The CDR3 extends over 14 amino acids. The CDR3, as DNA: TGTGCCATCAGTCCGGGACAGATGAATGAAAAACTGTTTTTT. The encoded protein is CAISPGQMNEKLFF.